This is a list of T cell receptor beta chains from one sample in a study of blood T cells in healthy people across ages. TCRdb used MiXCR to reprocess the 5' RACE reads, holding one entry per CDR3 protein. The sample gives 1.5 million to 2 million distinct CDR3 sequences, around half of which show up once; over 2% is in the top ten. Sequencing was done on a sample of blood. These receptors were collected from a woman aged 40 to 55 in good health. Both conserved end residues are part of each CDR3. Each record gives: J gene, V gene, clone size, D gene, CDR3 DNA, CDR3 protein. A D gene is named only where the DNA matches it firmly. Size values are once, few and many counts, or a class for expanded clones, and some rows have none.

TRBJ2-2 | TRBV28 | NA | NA | TGTGCCAGCAGTTTCCCGGAAGGCACCGGGGAGCTGTTTTTT | CASSFPEGTGELFF
TRBJ2-7 | TRBV6-1 | NA | TRBD1 | TGTGCCAGCAGTCCAACCGCGGGACAGGGGACCTACAATGAGCAGTACTTC | CASSPTAGQGTYNEQYF
TRBJ2-7 | TRBV27 | few | NA | TGTGCCAGCAGTTTCTCCTGGAACAGCTACGAGCAGTACTTC | CASSFSWNSYEQYF
TRBJ2-1 | TRBV27 | NA | TRBD2 | TGTGCCAGCAGTTTATGGTCTAGCGGGGCTTACGTCGACAATGAGCAGTTCTTC | CASSLWSSGAYVDNEQFF
TRBJ2-3 | TRBV6-6 | few | TRBD2 | TGTGCCAGCAGAGACGGACTAGCGGGGCGCACAGATACGCAGTATTTT | CASRDGLAGRTDTQYF
TRBJ1-6 | TRBV6-2/TRBV6-3 | NA | NA | TGTGCCAGCAGCCAACTATTTGACGGGTGGATAAGCTCCTATAATTCACCCCTCCACTTT | CASSQLFDGWISSYNSPLHF
TRBJ2-5 | TRBV7-2 | few | TRBD1 | TGTGCCAGCAGCTTAAGACAGGGTTACAAAGTACAAGAGACCCAGTACTTC | CASSLRQGYKVQETQYF
TRBJ1-4 | TRBV9 | NA | NA | TGTGCCAGCAGCGTTATCGGGATCGCCAATGAAAAACTGTTTTTT | CASSVIGIANEKLFF
TRBJ2-1 | TRBV29-1 | few | TRBD1 | TGCAGCGAACGGGACAGCTCCTACAATGAGCAGTTCTTC | CSERDSSYNEQFF
TRBJ2-7 | TRBV9 | few | TRBD1 | TGTGCCAGCAGCGTATCTTCGGACAGGGCCTACGAGCAGTACTTC | CASSVSSDRAYEQYF
TRBJ1-4 | TRBV7-2 | NA | NA | TGTGCCAGCAGCTTAGTCGGGGAAACTAATGAAAAACTGTTTTTT | CASSLVGETNEKLFF
TRBJ2-3 | TRBV20-1 | NA | NA | TGCAGTGCTAGCCCTGATGCGGATACGCAGTATTTT | CSASPDADTQYF
TRBJ2-5 | TRBV10-3 | NA | NA | TGTGCCATCAGAGGGGGGGCGCGGGAGACCCAGTACTTC | CAIRGGARETQYF
TRBJ1-2 | TRBV12-3/TRBV12-4 | NA | TRBD1 | TGTGCCAGCAATCCGACAGGGGCGCTGGATGGCTACACCTTC | CASNPTGALDGYTF
TRBJ1-5 | TRBV20-1 | few | NA | TGCAGTGCTAGCCACCAGGGTCCGAGTCAGCCCCAGCATTTT | CSASHQGPSQPQHF
TRBJ1-2 | TRBV20-1 | NA | TRBD1 | TGCAGTGCTAGCCCAACGGGACAGGGGGCATATGGCTACACCTTC | CSASPTGQGAYGYTF
TRBJ1-2 | TRBV5-1 | NA | NA | TGCGCCAGCACCCTTGGGGCCACCTATGGCTACACCTTC | CASTLGATYGYTF
TRBJ2-1 | TRBV5-1 | NA | TRBD1 | TGCGCCAGCAGCATAGACAGGGGCCGTACTGAGCAGTTCTTC | CASSIDRGRTEQFF
TRBJ1-6 | TRBV7-7 | NA | TRBD1 | TGTGCTAGCAGCTATGCCGGGACAGGGAATTCACCCCTCCACTTT | CASSYAGTGNSPLHF
TRBJ1-5 | TRBV5-5 | once | TRBD1 | TGTGCCAGCAGCTGGGGGACAGGGGAAGGTCAGCCCCAGCATTTT | CASSWGTGEGQPQHF
TRBJ2-3 | TRBV9 | NA | TRBD2 | TGTGCCAGCAGCGTAGGTCTGATAGCGGGGCACACAGATACGCAGTATTTT | CASSVGLIAGHTDTQYF
TRBJ1-1 | TRBV12-3/TRBV12-4 | once | TRBD1 | TGTGCCAGCAGGGGACAGGCTGGCACTGAAGCTTTCTTT | CASRGQAGTEAFF
TRBJ2-5 | TRBV7-2 | NA | TRBD2 | TGTGCCAGCAGCCGTAGCGGGGGCGAGAGAGAGACCCAGTACTTC | CASSRSGGERETQYF
TRBJ1-6 | TRBV27 | NA | TRBD1 | TGTGCCAGCAGTTCGGGACAGGGGAGTCGTTCACCCCTCCACTTT | CASSSGQGSRSPLHF
TRBJ2-3 | TRBV20-1 | few | TRBD1 | TGCAGTGCTAGACGAGTATTTGAGGACAGGAACACAGATACGCAGTATTTT | CSARRVFEDRNTDTQYF
TRBJ2-3 | TRBV4-2 | NA | TRBD2 | TGTGCCAGCAGCCAAAAAGCGGGGGGCTCTACTAGCACAGATACGCAGTATTTT | CASSQKAGGSTSTDTQYF
TRBJ2-3 | TRBV3-1 | few | TRBD2 | TGTGCCAGCAGCCAAGTGACTAGCGGTTTATCAAGCACAGATACGCAGTATTTT | CASSQVTSGLSSTDTQYF